The TCR beta chain described here comes from a study of early T cells in non-severe SARS-CoV-2 infection. Study in general: Chains were not paired, and sequencing was done on bulk RNA from unsorted whole blood.

Each single cDNA molecule received a unique molecular identifier. TCRdb recomputed calls from the 5' RACE reads with MiXCR, one row per CDR3 protein. In the table there are about 25,000 distinct CDR3 sequences, roughly 4.8% of which are singletons. This clonotype was counted many times. Its target is unknown. Broader study findings: CD4 and private specificities were missed by VDJdb matching, which favored anti-spike CD8 responses.

Trimming left V 1 base short and J 2 bases short, with 16 bases between. This CDR3 region has 17 residues. Germline V CDR1 and CDR2: MGHRA, YSYEKL. The chain is built from TRBV4-1 and TRBJ2-3; D is uncertain. Material: whole blood. The sequence was obtained from an adult who was a healthcare worker with PCR-confirmed SARS-CoV-2 infection or an uninfected control (not recorded which). CDR3 DNA: TGCGCCAGCAGCCAAGGGAGTTTATGGTTTGACACAGATACGCAGTATTTT. This gives the protein CASSQGSLWFDTDTQYF.